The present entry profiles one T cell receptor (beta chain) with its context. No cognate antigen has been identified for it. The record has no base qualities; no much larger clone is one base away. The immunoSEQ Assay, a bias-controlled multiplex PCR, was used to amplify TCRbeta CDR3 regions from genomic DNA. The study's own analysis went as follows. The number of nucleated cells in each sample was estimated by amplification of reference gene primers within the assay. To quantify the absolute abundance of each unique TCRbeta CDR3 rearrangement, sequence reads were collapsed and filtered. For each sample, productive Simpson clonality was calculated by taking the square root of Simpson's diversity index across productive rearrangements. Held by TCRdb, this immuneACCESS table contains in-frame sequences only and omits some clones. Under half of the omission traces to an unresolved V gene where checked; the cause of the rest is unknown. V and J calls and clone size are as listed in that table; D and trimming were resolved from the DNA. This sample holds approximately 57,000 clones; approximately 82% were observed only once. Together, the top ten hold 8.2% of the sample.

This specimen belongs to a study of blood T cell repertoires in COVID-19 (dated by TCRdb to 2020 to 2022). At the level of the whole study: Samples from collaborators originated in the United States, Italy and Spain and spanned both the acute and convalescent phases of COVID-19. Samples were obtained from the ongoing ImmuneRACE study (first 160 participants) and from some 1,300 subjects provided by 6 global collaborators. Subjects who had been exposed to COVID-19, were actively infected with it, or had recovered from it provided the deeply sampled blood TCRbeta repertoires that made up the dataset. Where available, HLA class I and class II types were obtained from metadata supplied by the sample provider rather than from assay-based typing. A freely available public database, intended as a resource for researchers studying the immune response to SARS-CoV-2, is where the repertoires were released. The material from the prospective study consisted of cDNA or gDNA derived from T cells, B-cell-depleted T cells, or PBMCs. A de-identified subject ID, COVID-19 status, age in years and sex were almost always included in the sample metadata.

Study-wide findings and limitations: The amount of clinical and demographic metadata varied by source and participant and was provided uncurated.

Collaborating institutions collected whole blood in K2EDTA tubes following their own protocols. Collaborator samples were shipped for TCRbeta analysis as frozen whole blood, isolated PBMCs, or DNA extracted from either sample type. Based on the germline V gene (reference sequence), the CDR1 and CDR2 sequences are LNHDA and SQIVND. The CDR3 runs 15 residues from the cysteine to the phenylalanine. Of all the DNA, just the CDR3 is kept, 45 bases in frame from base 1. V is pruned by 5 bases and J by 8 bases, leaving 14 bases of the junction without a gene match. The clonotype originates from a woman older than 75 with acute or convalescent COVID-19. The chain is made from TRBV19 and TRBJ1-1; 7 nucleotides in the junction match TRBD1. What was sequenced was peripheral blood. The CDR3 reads CASSASGQYIPEAFF. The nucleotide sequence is TGTGCCAGTAGTGCCTCGGGACAGTACATACCGGAAGCTTTCTTT.